Described below is a single T cell receptor (beta chain) sequence and its context. Its specificity is not known. The CDR3 length is 16 residues. CDR1 is MNHEY and CDR2 is SVGAGI in the germline V gene. The ends lost 0 bases at V and 2 bases at J; junction bases unmatched: 5. Treatment was busulfan-fludarabine conditioning, a marrow graft, and cyclophosphamide on days +3 and +4. The record originates from a study of T cells after posttransplantation cyclophosphamide. Study-level findings and limits: Recipient CMV seropositivity and CMV reactivation strongly tracked TRB clonality.

The assay was immunoSEQ multiplex PCR, and TCRdb's table has in-frame clones only and misses some. There are tens of thousands of clones in the sample; roughly 78% occur only once, and roughly 8.1% lies in the top ten. The chain has TRBV6-5 and TRBJ2-3; the match to TRBD2 covers 7 bases. The receptor's source is a female patient between 35 and 55 years old who received an allogeneic stem cell transplant from a related donor, was CMV-positive, and had no GVHD. Some T cells may be graft donor cells. The specimen was CD4+ T cells sorted from blood, collected around 2,000 days after a stem cell transplant with posttransplant cyclophosphamide. As DNA, the CDR3 is TGTGCCAGCAGTTACTCGGGCGGGGGATTCACAGATACGCAGTATTTT. This encodes CASSYSGGGFTDTQYF.